Each of the 18 T cell receptor beta chains below was sequenced from the same sample in a study of T cell responses to AZD1222 COVID-19 vaccine. Profiled with immunoSEQ multiplex PCR; TCRdb holds only in-frame clones, not every one. The table records around 150,000 clones, 92% of them present only once. The sample was peripheral blood, taken 28 days after the second AZD1222 dose. The source is an adult who received the AZD1222 COVID-19 vaccine.

The rearrangement joins TRBV27 to TRBJ1-5; no firm D call. The CDR3 is made up of 14 amino acids. Per the germline V gene, CDR1 is MNHEY and CDR2 is SMNVEV (reference sequence). Trimming shortened V by 4 bases and J by 3 bases, and 10 bases separated the two germline ends. The CDR3 protein is CASSSASFNQPQHF. DNA for the CDR3: TGTGCCAGCAGTTCGGCGAGTTTCAATCAGCCCCAGCATTTT.

Of note for this clone: One junction end does not reproduce the germline sequence, and a read error may be involved. The chain employs TRBV5-8 and TRBJ2-4, with unresolved D. This CDR3 is 9 amino acids long. CDR1 is SGHTS, CDR2 YDEGEE, per germline. CDR3 sequence: CASSLKWDF. As DNA, the CDR3 is TGTGCCAGCAGCTTAAAATGGGATTTC.

This chain links TRBV5-6 with TRBJ1-2, with a possible D match to TRBD1 (6 bases). This CDR3 is 15 amino acids long. Per germline, CDR1 SGHDT and CDR2 YYEEEE. V was pared by 4 bases and J by 10 bases, with 23 bases between. The CDR3 here is CASSELTTGNHAYTF. Written as DNA, the CDR3 is TGTGCCAGCAGCGAGTTAACGACAGGAAATCATGCCTACACCTTC.

The rearrangement links TRBV6-2 or TRBV6-3 to TRBJ1-1; D remains ambiguous. The germline CDR1 and CDR2 sequences are MNHEY and SVGEGT. Trimming cost V 2 bases and J 0 bases, with 10 bases left between them. This CDR3 has 15 residues. CDR3 residues: CASSYRDSMNTEAFF. Written as DNA, the CDR3 is TGTGCCAGCAGTTACAGGGATTCGATGAACACTGAAGCTTTCTTT.

The chain uses TRBV2 and TRBJ1-5; D is uncertain. CDR3 length: 14 amino acids. Germline loops: CDR1 SNHLY, CDR2 FYNNEI. V lost 0 bases to trimming and J lost 2 bases, with 5 bases between them. DNA for the CDR3: TGTGCCAGCAGTGAAGCCCAACGCAATCAGCCCCAGCATTTT. Translation: CASSEAQRNQPQHF.

The V call is TRBV7-9, the J call TRBJ1-2; D might be TRBD1 (6 bases). The length of the CDR3 is 13 residues. The germline V and J ends were trimmed by 10 bases and 2 bases, with 14 bases remaining between them. Germline CDR1 reads SEHNR; CDR2 reads FQNEAQ (reference sequence). The CDR3 reads CATGGQANYGYTF. The CDR3 nucleotides are TGTGCCACCGGGGGGCAGGCAAACTATGGCTACACCTTC.

This clone was seen only once. This sample includes further DNA sequences coding for the same CDR3. The J gene is TRBJ1-1, the V gene TRBV5-1; TRBD1 agrees at 7 bases. The germline gives CDR1 SGHRS, CDR2 YFSETQ. The CDR3 length is 14 residues. J was trimmed by 1 base and V by 4 bases; bases with no gene match: 4. The CDR3 sequence is CASSLGQSNTEAFF. Here the CDR3 DNA reads TGCGCCAGCAGCCTGGGACAGTCGAACACTGAAGCTTTCTTT.

The V and J genes are TRBV7-2 and TRBJ1-3; 7 positions match TRBD1. The germline V gene has CDR1 SGHTA and CDR2 FQGNSA. V shed 5 bases and J 1 base; nucleotides not matched to a gene: 5. The CDR3 has 15 residues. The CDR3 DNA reads as TGTGCCAGCAGCCAACGACAGGGATCTGGAAACACCATATATTTT. This sequence encodes CASSQRQGSGNTIYF.

The chain links TRBV30 to TRBJ1-1; D uncertain. The CDR3 extends over 12 amino acids. With 5 bases removed from V and 1 base from J, the gap between germline ends came to 8 bases. Germline V gives CDR1 GTSNPN, CDR2 SVGIG (reference sequence). CDR3 DNA sequence: TGTGCCTGGGGGAGGGCGAACACTGAAGCTTTCTTT. Encoded protein: CAWGRANTEAFF.

DNA for the CDR3: TGTGCCAGCAGTTTCCGGGTCTGGCATAGCAATCAGCCCCAGCATTTT. Encoded protein: CASSFRVWHSNQPQHF. The chain carries TRBV28 and TRBJ1-5; D call uncertain. V lost 3 bases and J lost 0, with 12 bases in between. This CDR3 contains 16 residues. Germline V gene lookup returns CDR1 MDHEN and CDR2 SYDVKM. Supplemented by reference TRBV28 and TRBJ1-5, the full variable domain reads DVKVTQSSRYLVKRTGEKVFLECVQDMDHENMFWYRQDPGLGLRLIYFSYDVKMKEKGDIPEGYSVSREKKERFSLILESASTNQTSMYLCASSFRVWHSNQPQHFGDGTRLSIL.

V usage is TRBV7-3 and J usage is TRBJ2-7, with D possibly matching TRBD2 (6 bases). Trimming took off 5 bases at V and 0 bases at J, with 11 bases between the two ends. The CDR3 sequence is 14 residues long. Germline values: CDR1 SGHTA, CDR2 FQGTGA. CDR3 in amino acids: CASSPGGSSYEQYF. The CDR3 nucleotides read TGTGCCAGCAGCCCAGGAGGGAGCTCCTACGAGCAGTACTTC.

The chain combines TRBV21-1 with TRBJ1-2. TRBV21-1 is an annotated pseudogene. The CDR3 contains 15 residues. CDR3 nucleotide sequence: TGTGCCAGCAGCAAAAGGTGCCTGACCCTGGATGGCTACACCTTC. Translated, it gives CASSKRCLTLDGYTF.

CDR3 protein: CASSQAAVENYGYTF. CDR3 sequence (DNA): TGCGCCAGCAGCCAAGCGGCCGTTGAGAACTATGGCTACACCTTC. The chain couples TRBV4-1 to TRBJ1-2; no clear D gene. The CDR3 length is 15 residues. The V end lost 1 base, the J end lost 2 bases, and 11 bases lay between the germline ends. Per the germline V gene, CDR1 is MGHRA and CDR2 is YSYEKL.

This clone was detected only once. The chain has TRBV3-1 (or the pseudogene TRBV3-2) and TRBJ2-1; 12 bases line up with TRBD2. The CDR3 contains 13 residues. Germline V gene sequence: CDR1 LGHDT, CDR2 YNNKEL (reference sequence). After removal of 8 bases from V and 6 bases from J, the junction contained 2 bases not matched to a gene. In DNA form, the CDR3 reads TGTGCCAGCGCTAGCGGGGGGGTCAATGAGCAGTTCTTC. Its translation: CASASGGVNEQFF.

The V gene is TRBV4-1, the J gene TRBJ1-1; D is unresolved. This CDR3 has 18 amino acids. Trimming pared 0 bases from V and 0 bases from J, leaving 17 bases between. Germline V gene sequence: CDR1 MGHRA, CDR2 YSYEKL. Here the CDR3 reads CASSQDTDQIEMNTEAFF. The CDR3 coding sequence is TGCGCCAGCAGCCAAGATACCGACCAGATAGAGATGAACACTGAAGCTTTCTTT.

This clone has only one observation. The V and J genes are TRBV15 and TRBJ2-1; TRBD2 agrees at 10 bases. Trimming cost V 4 bases and J 4 bases; bases outside gene matches: 13. Germline lookup yields CDR1 LNHNV and CDR2 YYDKDF (reference sequence). CDR3 length: 18 amino acids. The chain's CDR3 is CATSKGPGLAGAYNEQFF. The DNA of the CDR3 is TGTGCCACCAGCAAAGGGCCGGGTCTAGCGGGGGCTTACAATGAGCAGTTCTTC.

The chain recombines TRBV10-2 with TRBJ2-7; 7 bases are shared with TRBD1. V shed 1 base and J 2 bases; nucleotides not matched to a gene: 14. CDR3 length equals 18 residues. Per the germline V gene, CDR1 is WSHSY and CDR2 is SAAADI. CDR3 loop: CASSEWSGGSLLTYEQYF. The CDR3 DNA reads TGCGCCAGCAGTGAGTGGTCAGGGGGTTCCCTCCTTACCTACGAGCAGTACTTC.

This chain joins TRBV7-2 and TRBJ1-1; 9 nucleotides line up with TRBD1. CDR3 length: 15 residues. Losses at the gene ends were 5 bases for V and 5 bases for J; bases not matched to a gene: 9. Germline V lookup: CDR1 SGHTA, CDR2 FQGNSA. This chain's CDR3 is CASSPDRGLWTEAFF. The CDR3 coding sequence is TGTGCCAGCAGCCCGGACAGGGGTTTGTGGACTGAAGCTTTCTTT.